This entry concerns a single T cell receptor (beta chain). Clones were read by immunoSEQ multiplex PCR, and TCRdb kept only the in-frame ones, dropping some. This repertoire shows 80,000 to 130,000 clones, more than 80% found once; its top ten account for approximately 1.2%. The sample is drawn from a study of T cell changes during pregnancy in multiple sclerosis. Germline CDR1 reads MNHEY; CDR2 reads SMNVEV (reference sequence). There are 15 residues in the CDR3. The V gene end was trimmed by 6 bases and the J gene end by 9 bases; junction bases not matched to a gene: 7. This material consisted of peripheral blood, taken in the second trimester of pregnancy. The clonotype was recovered from a female donor with multiple sclerosis, enrolled in a pregnancy study. This chain links TRBV27 with TRBJ2-4; 14 positions agree with TRBD2. CDR3 DNA sequence: TGTGCCAGCAGGGCGGGACTAGCGGGAGCTGGCATTCAGTACTTC. It codes for CASRAGLAGAGIQYF.